Listed here are 25 T cell receptor beta chains from one sample, sequenced in a study of T cell repertoires and Cas9 in healthy adults. Libraries were prepared by immunoSEQ multiplex PCR; TCRdb keeps only in-frame clonotypes and omits some of them. The sample holds approximately 21,000 clones, roughly 90% seen once. The source material was CD4+ effector T cells (CD127+, CD25-, CD137-, CD154-) from PBMCs; culture status not recorded. These receptors all stem from a human donor in good health.

This clone was recorded once. The chain couples TRBV7-8 to TRBJ2-2; weak D call: TRBD1 (5 bases). The V and J ends lost 1 base and 6 bases respectively, with 18 bases between them. Germline CDR1 SGHVS, CDR2 FQNEAQ. The CDR3 length is 17 residues. The CDR3 reads CASSLVRDVGKAGELFF. Written as DNA, the CDR3 is TGTGCCAGCAGCTTAGTCAGGGATGTGGGTAAAGCCGGGGAGCTGTTTTTT.

This chain joins TRBV9 and TRBJ2-2, with TRBD1 identical over 7 bases. V shed 1 base, J shed 5 bases, and the junction held 14 bases outside the gene matches. This CDR3 region has 18 residues. From germline, CDR1 is SGDLS and CDR2 YYNGEE. This chain's CDR3 is CASSVSSGQVQGTGELFF. The CDR3 nucleotides read TGTGCCAGCAGCGTAAGCAGCGGACAGGTTCAGGGTACCGGGGAGCTGTTTTTT.

This chain connects TRBV4-1 to TRBJ2-7; TRBD1 might be the D (5 bases). Germline V gene sequence: CDR1 MGHRA, CDR2 YSYEKL. The CDR3 sequence is 14 residues long. The ends were cut back, 0 bases at V and 5 bases at J, with 11 bases in the middle. For the CDR3, the DNA is TGCGCCAGCAGCCAAGATTGGACATTTCACGAGCAGTACTTC. Translating gives CASSQDWTFHEQYF.

This rearrangement joins TRBV6-5 to TRBJ2-5, with 9 bases fitting TRBD1. Germline CDR1 and CDR2: MNHEY and SVGAGI. The V gene end was trimmed by 6 bases and the J gene end by 5 bases; junction bases not matched to a gene: 4. The length of the CDR3 is 13 residues. The CDR3 here is CASSYRGLETQYF. The CDR3 bases are TGTGCCAGCAGCTACAGGGGGCTGGAGACCCAGTACTTC.

The chain employs TRBV30 and TRBJ1-3; D gene unclear. Per the germline V gene, CDR1 is GTSNPN and CDR2 is SVGIG (reference sequence). The V gene lost 0 bases and the J gene lost 0 bases, with 12 bases spanning the gap. The CDR3 is made up of 16 amino acids. CDR3 coding DNA: TGTGCCTGGAGTGTAGTCCGAACCCACTCTGGAAACACCATATATTTT. This gives the protein CAWSVVRTHSGNTIYF.

The chain has TRBV11-2 and TRBJ2-4; D not certain. The CDR3 is made up of 20 amino acids. Germline assignment: CDR1 SGHAT and CDR2 FQNNGV. Trimming took 0 bases from V and 0 from J, leaving 21 bases between them. The CDR3 here is CASSLDSRSANILAKNIQYF. CDR3 in DNA: TGTGCCAGCAGCTTAGATTCCCGGAGTGCGAACATCCTAGCCAAAAACATTCAGTACTTC.

In its sample, this clone was seen once. The chain combines TRBV5-1 with TRBJ2-6; D might be TRBD1 (6 bases). From germline, CDR1 is SGHRS and CDR2 YFSETQ. The ends were cut back, 0 bases at V and 0 bases at J, with 10 bases in the middle. The CDR3 totals 17 residues. Here the CDR3 reads CASSLGTAPSGANVLTF. CDR3 sequence (DNA): TGCGCCAGCAGCTTGGGGACAGCGCCCTCTGGGGCCAACGTCCTGACTTTC.

The chain carries TRBV9 and TRBJ2-7; D not resolved. The V and J ends lost 6 bases and 6 bases respectively, with 4 bases between them. CDR3 length: 9 residues. In germline, CDR1 is SGDLS, CDR2 YYNGEE. The DNA of the CDR3 is TGTGCCAGCACCGTCGAGCAGTACTTC. Protein product: CASTVEQYF. Full variable domain (missing parts from reference TRBV9 and TRBJ2-7): DSGVTQTPKHLITATGQRVTLRCSPRSGDLSVYWYQQSLDQGLQFLIQYYNGEERAKGNILERFSAQQFPDLHSELNLSSLELGDSALYFCASTVEQYFGPGTRLTVT.

The rearrangement joins TRBV4-2 to TRBJ1-1; maybe TRBD1 (6 bases). V was trimmed by 4 bases and J by 5 bases, leaving 14 bases between them. This CDR3 is 14 amino acids long. Germline loops: CDR1 LGHNA, CDR2 YNFKEQ. The CDR3 DNA sequence: TGTGCCAGCAGCCCTTACAGGGATGGGACTGAAGCTTTCTTT. Translated, it gives CASSPYRDGTEAFF.

The genes are TRBV29-1 and TRBJ1-6; TRBD1 might be the D (6 bases). Germline lookup yields CDR1 SQVTM and CDR2 ANQGSEA. The CDR3 is made up of 12 amino acids. Trimming shortened V by 8 bases and J by 6 bases, and 11 bases separated the two germline ends. This chain's CDR3 is CSLTGCNSPLHF. CDR3 in DNA: TGCAGCCTCACAGGGTGTAATTCACCCCTCCACTTT.

The chain joins TRBV5-4 to TRBJ1-2; the match to TRBD1 covers 9 bases. Germline V CDR1 and CDR2: SGHNT, YYREEE (reference sequence). The ends lost 0 bases at V and 3 bases at J; junction bases unmatched: 9. The CDR3 consists of 17 residues. CDR3 bases: TGTGCCAGCAGCTTGGCCGCGGGACAGGGATTCTACTATGGCTACACCTTC. Amino acids: CASSLAAGQGFYYGYTF.

The rearrangement uses TRBV11-2 and TRBJ2-7; 8 nucleotides match TRBD2. Germline trimming cut 5 bases from V and 2 bases from J; bases unmatched to any gene: 8. The CDR3 covers 15 residues. The germline gives CDR1 SGHAT, CDR2 FQNNGV. The CDR3 reads CASSLLSGGPYEQYF. The CDR3 DNA sequence: TGTGCCAGCAGCCTATTGAGCGGGGGTCCCTACGAGCAGTACTTC.

In regard to this clone: Other nucleotide sequences from this sample produce the same CDR3. The chain is built from TRBV25-1 and TRBJ2-4, with TRBD1 identical over 8 bases. J lost 6 bases, V lost 1 base, and 2 bases had no gene match. Germline CDR1 is MGHDK and CDR2 is SYGVNS. The CDR3 is made up of 14 amino acids. The CDR3 sequence: CASSEFGQGNIQYF. CDR3 DNA sequence: TGTGCCAGCAGTGAATTCGGACAGGGAAACATTCAGTACTTC.

V is TRBV5-8 and J is TRBJ2-3, with D possibly TRBD1 on 6 matching bases. The ends were cut back, 5 bases at V and 4 bases at J, with 14 bases in the middle. This CDR3 is built from 14 residues. Germline CDR1 reads SGHTS; CDR2 reads YDEGEE. The CDR3 sequence: CASSKTGLADTQYF. DNA for the CDR3: TGTGCCAGCAGTAAAACAGGGTTGGCAGATACGCAGTATTTT. The whole variable domain, remainder taken from reference TRBV5-8 and TRBJ2-3, is EAGVTQSPTHLIKTRGQQATLRCSPISGHTSVYWYQQALGLGLQFLLWYDEGEERNRGNFPPRFSGRQFPNYSSELNVNALELEDSALYLCASSKTGLADTQYFGPGTRLTVL.

The chain joins TRBV11-2 to TRBJ2-7, with 10 bases identical to TRBD2. CDR1 and CDR2 from the germline V gene are SGHAT and FQNNGV. V was pared by 1 base and J by 3 bases, with 3 bases of the junction left unmatched. The CDR3 is 15 residues long. CDR3 DNA: TGTGCCAGCAGCTTAGTTAGCGGGGGGAACTACGAGCAGTACTTC. It is translated as CASSLVSGGNYEQYF. Variable domain in full (rest from reference TRBV11-2 and TRBJ2-7): EAGVAQSPRYKIIEKRQSVAFWCNPISGHATLYWYQQILGQGPKLLIQFQNNGVVDDSQLPKDRFSAERLKGVDSTLKIQPAKLEDSAVYLCASSLVSGGNYEQYFGPGTRLTVT.

This clone appeared a single time. The J gene is TRBJ1-1, the V gene TRBV29-1, with 7 positions matching TRBD1. The germline gives CDR1 SQVTM, CDR2 ANQGSEA. This CDR3 spans 14 amino acids. After removal of 2 bases from V and 1 base from J, the junction contained 4 bases not matched to a gene. CDR3 in amino acids: CSVELGQKNTEAFF. The DNA of the CDR3 is TGCAGCGTTGAACTGGGACAGAAGAACACTGAAGCTTTCTTT.

The chain employs TRBV5-1 and TRBJ2-3; a weak D match, TRBD2 (5 bases). Germline V gene sequence: CDR1 SGHRS, CDR2 YFSETQ. CDR3 size: 15 residues. V dropped 7 bases and J dropped 0 bases, with 15 bases sitting between them. CDR3 DNA sequence: TGCGCCAGCGCCCCTCAGCGGTCTAGCACAGATACGCAGTATTTT. Translating gives CASAPQRSSTDTQYF. Full variable domain (missing parts from reference TRBV5-1 and TRBJ2-3): KAGVTQTPRYLIKTRGQQVTLSCSPISGHRSVSWYQQTPGQGLQFLFEYFSETQRNKGNFPGRFSGRQFSNSRSEMNVSTLELGDSALYLCASAPQRSSTDTQYFGPGTRLTVL.

This chain connects TRBV9 to TRBJ2-1; TRBD1 agrees at 9 bases. Germline V gene data show CDR1 as SGDLS and CDR2 as YYNGEE. The length of the CDR3 is 15 residues. V lost 4 bases, J lost 4 bases, and 6 bases stayed unmatched. The CDR3: CASSPGQGRYNEQFF. CDR3 coding DNA: TGTGCCAGCAGCCCGGGACAGGGTAGATACAATGAGCAGTTCTTC.

Only one count was recorded for this clone. The chain joins TRBV19 to TRBJ1-1, with 9 bases identical to TRBD1. The germline V gene has CDR1 LNHDA and CDR2 SQIVND (reference sequence). This CDR3 spans 16 amino acids. The junction had 10 bases not matched to a gene; V was cut back by 3 bases and J by 5 bases. CDR3 coding DNA: TGTGCCAGTAGTATCGACCGACAGGGGGGGAGAACTGAAGCTTTCTTT. As protein: CASSIDRQGGRTEAFF.

The genes are TRBV5-4 and TRBJ2-1, with D perhaps TRBD2 (5 bases). The CDR3 covers 14 residues. CDR1 is SGHNT and CDR2 is YYREEE in the germline V gene (reference sequence). V lost 4 bases and J 2 bases, leaving 10 bases between the germline ends. This CDR3 reads CASSRAGTYNEQFF. The CDR3 coding sequence is TGTGCCAGCAGCAGGGCGGGTACCTACAATGAGCAGTTCTTC.

This rearrangement joins TRBV4-1 to TRBJ2-7; D remains ambiguous. There are 14 residues in the CDR3. The germline gives CDR1 MGHRA, CDR2 YSYEKL. The V end lost 5 bases, the J end lost 2 bases, and 13 bases lay between the germline ends. In nucleotides, the CDR3 is TGCGCCAGCAGCTCTATACTTGAAACCTACGAGCAGTACTTC. Translating it yields CASSSILETYEQYF.

This chain connects TRBV11-2 to TRBJ1-1, with TRBD1 matching 7 bases. Germline trimming cut 1 base from V and 1 base from J; bases unmatched to any gene: 9. This CDR3 spans 17 amino acids. Germline CDR1 and CDR2: SGHAT and FQNNGV. This CDR3 is CASSLVVAGTANTEAFF. Here the CDR3 DNA reads TGTGCCAGCAGCTTAGTGGTAGCCGGGACAGCGAACACTGAAGCTTTCTTT.

The genes are TRBV11-1 and TRBJ2-7, with D uncertain. The germline gives CDR1 SGHAT, CDR2 FQDESV (reference sequence). The CDR3 spans 18 residues. Trimming took off 1 base at V and 7 bases at J, with 26 bases between the two ends. The CDR3 here is CASSLVSTGASYRVEQYF. CDR3 nucleotides: TGTGCCAGCAGCTTAGTTTCTACCGGAGCATCCTACAGAGTGGAGCAGTACTTC.

The chain employs TRBV5-1 and TRBJ1-6; tentatively, D is TRBD1 (5 bases). V was cut by 6 bases and J by 7 bases, with 17 bases left in between. The CDR3 contains 15 residues. In germline, CDR1 is SGHRS, CDR2 YFSETQ. In nucleotides, the CDR3 is TGCGCCAGCACCCTGGGGCAGGGCGGGAATTCACCCCTCCACTTT. Its translation: CASTLGQGGNSPLHF.

J is TRBJ1-3 and V is TRBV15; 7 nucleotides line up with TRBD1. V lost 3 bases and J lost 2; bases outside the gene matches: 1. The CDR3 covers 14 residues. The germline V gene has CDR1 LNHNV and CDR2 YYDKDF (reference sequence). The CDR3 spells CATSRGTAGNTIYF. DNA for the CDR3: TGTGCCACCAGCAGGGGGACAGCTGGAAACACCATATATTTT.